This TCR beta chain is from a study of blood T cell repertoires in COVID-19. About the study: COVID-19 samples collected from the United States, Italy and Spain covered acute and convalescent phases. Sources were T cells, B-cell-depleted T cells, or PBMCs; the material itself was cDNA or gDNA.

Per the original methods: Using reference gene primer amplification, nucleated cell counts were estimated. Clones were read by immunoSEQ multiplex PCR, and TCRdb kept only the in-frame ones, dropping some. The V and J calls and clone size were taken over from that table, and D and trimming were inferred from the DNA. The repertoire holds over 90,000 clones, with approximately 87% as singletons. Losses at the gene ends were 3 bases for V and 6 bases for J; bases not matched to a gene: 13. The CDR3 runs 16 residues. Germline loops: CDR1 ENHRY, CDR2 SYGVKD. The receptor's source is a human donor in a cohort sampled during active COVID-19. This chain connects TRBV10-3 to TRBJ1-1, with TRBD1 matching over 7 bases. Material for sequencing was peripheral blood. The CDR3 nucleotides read TGTGCCATCAGTGAATCGACAGGGTACGGAGGAGCTGAAGCTTTCTTT. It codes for CAISESTGYGGAEAFF.